The next 9 T cell receptor beta chains were all read from a single sample in a study of blood T cell repertoires in COVID-19. Clones were read by immunoSEQ multiplex PCR, and TCRdb kept only the in-frame ones, dropping some. The sample shows about 280,000 clones, roughly nine tenths of them seen only once. Sequencing was done on a sample of peripheral blood. Receptors originate from a man aged 50 to 60 with acute or convalescent COVID-19.

Worth noting for this clone: One end of the junction varies from germline; a read error may be responsible. The genes are TRBV5-4 and TRBJ2-7, with D perhaps matching TRBD2 (6 bases). This CDR3 spans 13 amino acids. CDR1 and CDR2 (germline): SGHNT, YYREEE (reference sequence). The CDR3 coding sequence is TGTGCTAGCAGCGCGGGGTACTCCTACGAGCAGTACTTC. Its translation is CASSAGYSYEQYF.

The rearrangement joins TRBV7-9 to TRBJ2-7; possible D gene TRBD2, 7 bases. The CDR3 covers 13 residues. CDR1 is SEHNR and CDR2 is FQNEAQ in the germline V gene (reference sequence). Deletions cut 7 bases from V and 3 bases from J, with 13 bases between. The CDR3 loop reads CASIGGAHYEQYF. As DNA, the CDR3 is TGTGCCAGCATAGGGGGGGCACACTACGAGCAGTACTTC.

This chain joins TRBV6-5 and TRBJ1-3; 10 bases are a match to TRBD1. Germline V gene sequence: CDR1 MNHEY, CDR2 SVGAGI. V was clipped by 0 bases and J by 8 bases; unmatched bases: 7. The CDR3 has 16 amino acids. Here the CDR3 reads CASSYSAGQGRYTIYF. DNA for the CDR3: TGTGCCAGCAGTTACTCGGCGGGACAGGGGAGGTACACCATATATTTT.

The chain uses TRBV2 and TRBJ2-3; 8 bases map to TRBD2. There are 15 residues in the CDR3. J lost 6 bases, V lost 5 bases, and 10 bases had no gene match. Looked up from germline, CDR1 is SNHLY and CDR2 is FYNNEI. The DNA for the CDR3 is TGTGCCAGCAGTCAGGGACTAGGCTCTCAGGATACGCAGTATTTT. As protein: CASSQGLGSQDTQYF.

This rearrangement joins TRBV9 to TRBJ2-3; D may be TRBD1 (7 bases). From germline, CDR1 is SGDLS and CDR2 YYNGEE. Trimming left V 0 bases short and J 0 bases short, with 14 bases between. This CDR3 is 17 amino acids long. CDR3 sequence: CASSVAFQGGSTDTQYF. The CDR3 DNA is TGTGCCAGCAGCGTAGCTTTCCAGGGGGGTAGCACAGATACGCAGTATTTT.

This sequence joins TRBV10-2 and TRBJ2-1; 7 bases match TRBD1. The V gene's germline CDR1 is WSHSY and CDR2 SAAADI. V trimming: 6 bases; J trimming: 4 bases; junction bases outside the gene matches: 9. The CDR3 has 15 amino acids. DNA for the CDR3: TGCGCCAGCAGAAATACAGGGGTGGGTTACAATGAGCAGTTCTTC. Protein: CASRNTGVGYNEQFF.

A few counts support this clone. The V gene is TRBV5-1, the J gene TRBJ2-7; 8 bases align to TRBD1. Unmatched junction bases numbered 10, after V lost 5 bases and J lost 3 bases. The CDR3 is 15 residues long. The germline V gene encodes CDR1 SGHRS and CDR2 YFSETQ. As DNA, the CDR3 is TGCGCCAGCAGTTTTGGGACAGGCCGTTACTACGAGCAGTACTTC. This gives the protein CASSFGTGRYYEQYF. The full variable domain, its missing parts supplied by reference TRBV5-1 and TRBJ2-7, is KAGVTQTPRYLIKTRGQQVTLSCSPISGHRSVSWYQQTPGQGLQFLFEYFSETQRNKGNFPGRFSGRQFSNSRSEMNVSTLELGDSALYLCASSFGTGRYYEQYFGPGTRLTVT.

CDR3 loop: CASSQYPGHSGNTIYF. The CDR3, as DNA: TGTGCCAGCAGCCAATACCCAGGACACTCTGGAAACACCATATATTTT. The chain recombines TRBV3-1 (or the pseudogene TRBV3-2) with TRBJ1-3; possibly TRBD1 for D (5 bases). The V end was cut by 2 bases, the J end by 0 bases, with 11 bases between. This CDR3 is 16 amino acids long. CDR1 is LGHDT, CDR2 YNNKEL, per germline (reference sequence).

The rearrangement joins TRBV10-3 to TRBJ2-3; no clear D. The V gene's germline CDR1 is ENHRY and CDR2 SYGVKD. V was trimmed by 2 bases and J by 2 bases, leaving 14 bases between them. CDR3 size: 16 residues. The CDR3 sequence: CAISEPSRAVTDTQYF. The CDR3 DNA sequence: TGTGCCATCAGTGAGCCCAGTCGTGCGGTCACAGATACGCAGTATTTT.